A single sample is the source of the 4 T cell receptor beta chains below, sequenced in a study of CD8+ T cells in alopecia areata. Sequencing relied on a cDNA template that was reverse transcribed from extracted RNA. Repertoires were generated with immunoSEQ multiplex PCR, while TCRdb's copy carries only in-frame clones and drops some. The data contain 45,000 to 70,000 clones, 90% to 97% of them seen just once; the ten biggest clones take up 20% to 30%. The sample was CD8+ T cells sorted from blood, taken at week 0. The receptor set was obtained from a human donor with alopecia areata.

This clone was detected once. V gene TRBV21-1 combines with J gene TRBJ1-4. TRBV21-1 represents a pseudogene. CDR3 length: 15 residues. CDR3 loop: CASSKVKLPKEKLFF. CDR3 coding DNA: TGTGCCAGCAGCAAAGTTAAGCTACCAAAGGAAAAACTGTTTTTT.

The rearrangement uses TRBV23-1 and TRBJ2-7; 11 bases fit TRBD2. TRBV23-1 belongs to the ORF category, with a function that is uncertain. This CDR3 contains 16 residues. The V segment lost 4 bases and the J segment 4 bases; nucleotides outside the gene matches: 9. For the CDR3, the DNA is TGCGCCAGCAGTCGCTGCTCACTAGCGGGGGTTTACGAGCAGTACTTC. Amino acids: CASSRCSLAGVYEQYF.

This clone was detected once. This rearrangement joins TRBV6-6 to TRBJ1-1; D unresolved. With 8 bases removed from V and 6 bases from J, the gap between germline ends came to 7 bases. The CDR3 runs to 10 residues. Per germline, CDR1 MNHNY and CDR2 SVGAGI (reference sequence). The CDR3 sequence is CASEGSEAFF. CDR3 DNA: TGTGCCAGCGAAGGATCTGAAGCTTTCTTT.

J is TRBJ2-4 and V is TRBV27; D is ambiguous. Germline V gives CDR1 MNHEY, CDR2 SMNVEV (reference sequence). The CDR3 sequence is 16 residues long. The V end lost 0 bases, the J end lost 1 base, and 10 bases lay between the germline ends. The CDR3 region has the DNA TGTGCCAGCAGTTTATCGACGCGAATGGCCAAAAACATTCAGTACTTC. Translating it yields CASSLSTRMAKNIQYF.